These 25 T cell receptor beta chains share one sample of origin, sequenced in a study of cytomegalovirus exposure and HLA in healthy donors. This table comes from immunoSEQ multiplex PCR, and its TCRdb copy is limited to in-frame clones, with some not included. The sample records about 360,000 clones, just over 85% being singletons. The sequenced sample was PBMCs. The receptors were gathered from a woman in her late teens or twenties in good health and CMV-seronegative.

CDR3 sequence: CASRISSPSRETQYF. As DNA, the CDR3 is TGTGCCAGCAGGATTTCCTCCCCAAGTCGGGAGACCCAGTACTTC. The J gene is TRBJ2-5, the V gene TRBV27; D remains ambiguous. The CDR3 sequence is 15 residues long. V lost 6 bases and J lost 5, with 19 bases in between. Germline loops: CDR1 MNHEY, CDR2 SMNVEV (reference sequence).

The chain joins TRBV5-1 to TRBJ2-3; 10 positions agree with TRBD2. Per germline, CDR1 SGHRS and CDR2 YFSETQ. V was pared by 4 bases and J by 0 bases, with 11 bases of the junction left unmatched. The CDR3 extends over 18 amino acids. The CDR3 here is CASSLPGTSEPSTDTQYF. The CDR3 bases are TGCGCCAGCAGCCTCCCAGGGACTAGCGAGCCTAGCACAGATACGCAGTATTTT.

This sequence joins TRBV5-1 and TRBJ2-2; TRBD1 is a possible D gene (7 bases). V was clipped by 7 bases and J by 6 bases, with 19 bases between them. CDR1 SGHRS and CDR2 YFSETQ come from the germline V gene. The CDR3 is 15 amino acids. The CDR3 loop reads CASSGRQGGSGELFF. CDR3 nucleotide sequence: TGCGCCAGCTCCGGGAGACAGGGAGGTTCCGGGGAGCTGTTTTTT.

V is TRBV29-1 and J is TRBJ1-1; no firm D call. CDR3 length equals 12 residues. Trimming stripped 2 bases from V and 5 bases from J, with 9 bases between. The germline V gene encodes CDR1 SQVTM and CDR2 ANQGSEA. CDR3 DNA sequence: TGCAGCGTTGAAAGAGAAGAGACTGAAGCTTTCTTT. It translates to CSVEREETEAFF.

J is TRBJ2-1 and V is TRBV13; perhaps TRBD1 as D (5 bases). The V end lost 2 bases, the J end lost 4 bases, and 12 bases lay between the germline ends. Germline assignment: CDR1 PRHDT and CDR2 FYEKMQ (reference sequence). The CDR3 totals 15 residues. CDR3 nucleotides: TGTGCCAGCAGCTTAAGGACAAGGGGTTACAATGAGCAGTTCTTC. It codes for CASSLRTRGYNEQFF.

This chain uses TRBV21-1 with TRBJ2-7; no check of the table's D call, TRBD2, against the DNA was made. TRBV21-1 is designated a pseudogene. The CDR3 runs 14 residues. The CDR3 is CASSTVPMHHEQYF. CDR3 sequence (DNA): TGTGCCAGCAGCACTGTGCCTATGCACCACGAGCAGTACTTC.

The rearrangement links TRBV5-6 to TRBJ2-7, with 7 bases that match TRBD1. The CDR3 is 14 amino acids. Trimming at V came to 0 bases and at J to 3 bases, leaving 3 bases not matched to a gene. Germline V gene sequence: CDR1 SGHDT, CDR2 YYEEEE. CDR3: CASSLAGTVYEQYF. For the CDR3, the DNA is TGTGCCAGCAGCTTGGCCGGGACAGTCTACGAGCAGTACTTC.

The chain combines TRBV7-3 with TRBJ2-1, with no clear D. Trimming shortened V by 0 bases and J by 7 bases, and 7 bases separated the two germline ends. The CDR3 totals 13 residues. Per the germline V gene, CDR1 is SGHTA and CDR2 is FQGTGA. This chain's CDR3 is CASSLTFQNEQFF. Here the CDR3 DNA reads TGTGCCAGCAGCTTAACGTTCCAGAATGAGCAGTTCTTC.

The V call is TRBV7-9, the J call TRBJ1-6; 11 bases match TRBD1. The J segment lost 8 bases and the V segment lost 4 bases, leaving 1 base of the junction unmatched. Germline CDR1 is SEHNR and CDR2 is FQNEAQ (reference sequence). This CDR3 is built from 14 residues. This CDR3 is CASSSGQGDSPLHF. DNA for the CDR3: TGTGCCAGCAGCTCGGGACAGGGGGATTCACCCCTCCACTTT.

This chain connects TRBV19 to TRBJ1-5, with a possible D match to TRBD1 (5 bases). The CDR3 is 13 amino acids. Trimming removed 3 bases from V and 12 bases from J, with 15 bases in between. CDR1 and CDR2 from the germline V gene are LNHDA and SQIVND (reference sequence). This CDR3 reads CASSMDTPLGQHF. As DNA, the CDR3 is TGTGCCAGTAGTATGGACACCCCCCTAGGCCAGCATTTT.

V and J are TRBV5-4 and TRBJ2-4; D call uncertain. Germline CDR1 is SGHNT and CDR2 is YYREEE (reference sequence). This CDR3 has 14 amino acids. Trimming took off 2 bases at V and 2 bases at J, with 8 bases between the two ends. CDR3 protein: CASSLSETKNIQYF. CDR3 coding DNA: TGTGCCAGCAGCTTATCCGAGACCAAAAACATTCAGTACTTC.

The V gene is TRBV27, the J gene TRBJ2-3; TRBD1 aligns across 9 bases. Unmatched junction bases numbered 15, after V lost 5 bases and J lost 3 bases. From germline, CDR1 is MNHEY and CDR2 SMNVEV (reference sequence). The CDR3 has 18 amino acids. The CDR3: CASSLHLPGQGWTDTQYF. The CDR3 coding sequence is TGTGCCAGCAGTCTTCACCTCCCGGGACAGGGTTGGACAGATACGCAGTATTTT.

V usage is TRBV2 and J usage is TRBJ2-2; D perhaps matches TRBD1 (5 bases). Germline CDR1 reads SNHLY; CDR2 reads FYNNEI. Trimming stripped 6 bases from V and 6 bases from J, with 14 bases between. The CDR3 is 14 residues long. The CDR3 protein is CASRGPGAAGELFF. CDR3 bases: TGTGCCAGCAGGGGGCCAGGAGCCGCCGGGGAGCTGTTTTTT.

This clone was observed once. The chain carries TRBV5-4 and TRBJ1-2, with 7 bases lining up with TRBD1. CDR3 length equals 18 residues. Germline loops: CDR1 SGHNT, CDR2 YYREEE (reference sequence). After removal of 4 bases from V and 2 bases from J, the junction contained 17 bases not matched to a gene. CDR3 amino acids: CASSPPGQLATSNYGYTF. DNA of the CDR3: TGTGCCAGCAGCCCCCCGGGACAGCTCGCTACGAGCAACTATGGCTACACCTTC.

A remark on this clone: Germline and junction disagree at one end, which may indicate a read error. The J gene is TRBJ1-2, the V gene TRBV7-4, with no clear D. CDR1 SGHVT and CDR2 SQSDAQ come from the germline V gene. The CDR3 totals 9 residues. The CDR3 spells CASSYKPFF. The CDR3 DNA follows: TGTGCCAGCAGCTATAAGCCTTTTTTC.

The rearrangement uses TRBV6-1 and TRBJ2-5, with 9 positions matching TRBD1. Germline CDR1 MNHNS, CDR2 SASEGT. The CDR3 runs to 15 residues. With V trimmed by 1 base and J by 4 bases, 4 bases remained unmatched. Written as DNA, the CDR3 is TGTGCCAGCAGTGAAGGGGGACAGGGATCAGAGACCCAGTACTTC. Protein sequence: CASSEGGQGSETQYF.

The chain uses TRBV19 and TRBJ1-2, with 8 bases lining up with TRBD1. After removal of 4 bases from V and 3 bases from J, the junction contained 7 bases not matched to a gene. CDR3 length: 15 amino acids. CDR1 is LNHDA and CDR2 is SQIVND in the germline V gene (reference sequence). Here the CDR3 reads CASSTTGTGDYGYTF. The CDR3 DNA reads as TGTGCCAGTAGTACGACCGGGACAGGAGACTATGGCTACACCTTC.

This clone was observed once. The V call is TRBV2, the J call TRBJ1-4, with D perhaps matching TRBD1 (6 bases). The CDR3 sequence is 13 residues long. Trimming left V 6 bases short and J 2 bases short, with 7 bases between. Germline CDR1 reads SNHLY; CDR2 reads FYNNEI. CDR3 bases: TGTGCCAGCAGCAGGGGCACTAATGAAAAACTGTTTTTT. Protein: CASSRGTNEKLFF.

The J gene is TRBJ2-5, the V gene TRBV18, with D maybe TRBD2 (5 bases). V lost 3 bases and J 4 bases, leaving 15 bases between the germline ends. This CDR3 spans 15 amino acids. Germline CDR1 is KGHSH and CDR2 is LQKENI. The CDR3 sequence is CASSPLPGEGETQYF. CDR3 coding DNA: TGTGCCAGCTCACCTCTCCCCGGGGAAGGAGAGACCCAGTACTTC.

Worth noting for this clone: Different DNA sequences within this sample yield the same CDR3. The chain couples TRBV5-1 to TRBJ2-3, with D maybe TRBD2 (6 bases). The V gene lost 4 bases and the J gene lost 6 bases, with 6 bases spanning the gap. Germline lookup yields CDR1 SGHRS and CDR2 YFSETQ. The CDR3 has 11 amino acids. The CDR3 region has the DNA TGCGCCAGCAGCCTAGCGGATACGCAGTATTTT. Amino acids: CASSLADTQYF. Looking up the rest from reference TRBV5-1 and TRBJ2-3 gives the full variable domain: KAGVTQTPRYLIKTRGQQVTLSCSPISGHRSVSWYQQTPGQGLQFLFEYFSETQRNKGNFPGRFSGRQFSNSRSEMNVSTLELGDSALYLCASSLADTQYFGPGTRLTVL.

CDR3 residues: CASSVPGQPYEQYF. CDR3 bases: TGTGCCAGCAGCGTACCGGGACAGCCCTACGAGCAGTACTTC. J is TRBJ2-7 and V is TRBV11-2; 7 bases line up with TRBD1. The V gene's germline CDR1 is SGHAT and CDR2 FQNNGV. V gave up 5 bases and J gave up 2 bases; unmatched junction bases: 6. The CDR3 is made up of 14 amino acids.

In its sample, this clone was seen once. This sequence joins TRBV18 and TRBJ1-4, with 7 bases fitting TRBD1. The germline V gene encodes CDR1 KGHSH and CDR2 LQKENI. The J segment lost 0 bases and the V segment lost 3 bases, leaving 7 bases of the junction unmatched. The CDR3 contains 17 residues. CDR3: CASSPRGLRTTNEKLFF. CDR3 bases: TGTGCCAGCTCACCTAGGGGGCTCAGAACAACTAATGAAAAACTGTTTTTT.

The chain carries TRBV14 and TRBJ1-1; D unresolved. The CDR3 has 15 amino acids. V was trimmed by 0 bases and J by 5 bases, leaving 13 bases between them. Germline V gives CDR1 SGHDN, CDR2 FVKESK. The CDR3 region has the DNA TGTGCCAGCAGCCAAGATATTCGGGGATATACTGAAGCTTTCTTT. This translates into CASSQDIRGYTEAFF. Looking up the rest from reference TRBV14 and TRBJ1-1 gives the full variable domain: EAGVTQFPSHSVIEKGQTVTLRCDPISGHDNLYWYRRVMGKEIKFLLHFVKESKQDESGMPNNRFLAERTGGTYSTLKVQPAELEDSGVYFCASSQDIRGYTEAFFGQGTRLTVV.

V is TRBV6-6 and J is TRBJ2-2; 9 nucleotides line up with TRBD2. Germline trimming cut 2 bases from V and 6 bases from J; bases unmatched to any gene: 4. CDR3 length: 15 residues. Germline values: CDR1 MNHNY, CDR2 SVGAGI (reference sequence). CDR3 residues: CASSYVAGAPGELFF. CDR3 sequence (DNA): TGTGCCAGCAGTTACGTAGCGGGGGCGCCCGGGGAGCTGTTTTTT.

This chain joins TRBV5-1 and TRBJ2-7, with TRBD1 identical over 7 bases. The CDR3 totals 13 residues. Trimming at V came to 4 bases and at J to 3 bases, leaving 4 bases not matched to a gene. Germline V gene sequence: CDR1 SGHRS, CDR2 YFSETQ. CDR3 DNA sequence: TGCGCCAGCAGCAAGACAGGGAACTACGAGCAGTACTTC. This translates into CASSKTGNYEQYF.